This is a list of T cell receptor beta chains from one sample in a study of cytomegalovirus exposure and HLA in healthy donors. Repertoires were generated with immunoSEQ multiplex PCR, while TCRdb's copy carries only in-frame clones and drops some. This table has 150,000 to 200,000 clones, more than 75% appearing once. Sequences were obtained from PBMCs. The receptors shown here come from a man younger than 40 in good health and CMV-seropositive. The CDR3 runs from the conserved cysteine through the conserved F or W. D genes are given only for firm matches. The listing skips clone size in some rows; elsewhere it reads once, few, many or a size class.

TGTGCCAGCGGCCGGCGGGAGGGTTCAGGTGAGCAGTTCTTC | CASGRREGSGEQFF | . | TRBJ2-1 | TRBV27 | TRBD2
TGTGCCAGCAGTGAACAGTCCAGCGGGAGTTACGAGCAGTACTTC | CASSEQSSGSYEQYF | . | TRBJ2-7 | TRBV6-1 | TRBD2
TGTGCCAGCAGTAAAGGCGAGGGGGGAGGGGTTTACGAGCAGTACTTC | CASSKGEGGGVYEQYF | . | TRBJ2-7 | TRBV7-6 | .
TGTGCCAGTAGTAGGCTCCCGGGGGAGCCCCAGCATTTT | CASSRLPGEPQHF | . | TRBJ1-5 | TRBV19 | .
TGTGCCAGTACCCAACTAGCGGGAGGGGATGAGCAGTTCTTC | CASTQLAGGDEQFF | . | TRBJ2-1 | TRBV19 | TRBD2
TGTGCCAGTAGTCGTCCCGGGACATCCCTTGACACCGGGGAGCTGTTTTTT | CASSRPGTSLDTGELFF | . | TRBJ2-2 | TRBV19 | .
TGTGCCAGCGGACTCGGGCTTACGAACACTGAAGCTTTCTTT | CASGLGLTNTEAFF | few | TRBJ1-1 | TRBV6-5 | .
TGTGCCTGGAGTGTAAGGGTCGGGACATGGAACACTGAAGCTTTCTTT | CAWSVRVGTWNTEAFF | . | TRBJ1-1 | TRBV30 | .
TGTGCCAGTAGTCCCCGCGGGAGGGTGACAGATACGCAGTATTTT | CASSPRGRVTDTQYF | . | TRBJ2-3 | TRBV19 | TRBD2
TGTGCCACCACGGGGAACTCCGAAGAGACCCAGTACTTC | CATTGNSEETQYF | . | TRBJ2-5 | TRBV2 | .
TGCGCCAGCAGCCAACGTAGAGGTATTCCGGCATACACCTTC | CASSQRRGIPAYTF | . | TRBJ1-2 | TRBV4-3 | .
TGTGCCAGCAGCGCCCGCGACAGGGCCGACTTTGGCTACACCTTC | CASSARDRADFGYTF | once | TRBJ1-2 | TRBV9 | TRBD1
TGTGCCAGCAGTCCGCCATCCAGGGGCCACGAGCAGTACTTC | CASSPPSRGHEQYF | . | TRBJ2-7 | TRBV28 | .
TGTGCCAGCAGTTTATCCTACAATCAGCCCCAGCATTTT | CASSLSYNQPQHF | . | TRBJ1-5 | TRBV27 | .
TGTGCCAGCAGTGAAGCTCGTAGCTCCTACGAGCAGTACTTC | CASSEARSSYEQYF | . | TRBJ2-7 | TRBV6-1 | .
TGTGCCAGCAGTTACTCGATGACTAGCGGGAGGGGTGAGCAGTACTTC | CASSYSMTSGRGEQYF | few | TRBJ2-7 | TRBV6-5 | TRBD2
TGTGCCAGCAGTCCGATAAGGACAGGCCAAAGTAACTATGGCTACACCTTC | CASSPIRTGQSNYGYTF | . | TRBJ1-2 | TRBV27 | TRBD1
TGTGCCAGCAGCGTTTTGGAGGAGCAGTACTTC | CASSVLEEQYF | few | TRBJ2-7 | TRBV5-6 | .
TGCAGCGTTAAGATAGTCGGTGTTGAGCAGTTCTTC | CSVKIVGVEQFF | . | TRBJ2-1 | TRBV29-1 | .
TGTGCCAGCAGTTACAGGGATGAGACCCAGTACTTC | CASSYRDETQYF | . | TRBJ2-5 | TRBV25-1 | .
TGTGCCAGCAGTTCAGGGGTCTGGACTGAAGCTTTCTTT | CASSSGVWTEAFF | . | TRBJ1-1 | TRBV7-2 | .
TGTGCCAGCAGCCAAGATGTGTCCGCGAGCTCCTACAATGAGCAGTTCTTC | CASSQDVSASSYNEQFF | . | TRBJ2-1 | TRBV4-2 | .
TGCAGCGTTGTAGACAGGGGGTGGAAGTCTGGAAACACCATATATTTT | CSVVDRGWKSGNTIYF | . | TRBJ1-3 | TRBV29-1 | TRBD1
TGTGCTAGCAGTCGGACTAGCGGGAGAGGAGGAGAGACCCAGTACTTC | CASSRTSGRGGETQYF | . | TRBJ2-5 | TRBV7-7 | TRBD2